Listed here is a single T cell receptor (beta chain). The antigen remains unidentified. These data originate in a study of T-cell reconstitution after alpha-beta-depleted transplantation in children. General observations from the study: T-cell numbers and diversity one year post-transplant derived largely from freshly generated T cells. At day 60, the high TCRbeta diversity found in some patients originated from recipient T cells and thymic progenitors that had survived.

This sample's TCRbeta library carried unique molecular identifier barcodes. MiXCR, run by TCRdb on the PCR reads, gives a single entry per CDR3 protein. This sample has some 110,000 distinct CDR3 sequences, with around a tenth found just once. Looked up from germline, CDR1 is SGHRS and CDR2 is YFSETQ. V was shortened by 0 bases and J by 3 bases, with 6 bases between the two germline ends. The CDR3 runs 14 residues. The sequencing used PBMCs, collected before TCRalphabeta/CD19-depleted stem cell transplant. V usage is TRBV5-1 and J usage is TRBJ2-2, with D unclear. The TCR was taken from a boy younger than 10 with acute lymphoblastic leukemia, due to receive a stem cell transplant. Here the CDR3 reads CASSLASDTGELFF. The CDR3 region has the DNA TGCGCCAGCAGCTTGGCCTCCGACACCGGGGAGCTGTTTTTT.